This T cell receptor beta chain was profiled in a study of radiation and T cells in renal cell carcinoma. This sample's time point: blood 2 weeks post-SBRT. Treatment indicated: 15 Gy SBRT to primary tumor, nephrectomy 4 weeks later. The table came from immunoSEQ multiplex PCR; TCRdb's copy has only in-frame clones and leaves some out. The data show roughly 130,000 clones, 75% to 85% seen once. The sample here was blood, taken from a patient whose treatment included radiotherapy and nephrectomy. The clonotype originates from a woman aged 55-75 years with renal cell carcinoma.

CDR3 in DNA: TGTGCCAGCAGTCAACAGGTTGTCCCAGATCAGCCCCAGCATTTT. Translated, it gives CASSQQVVPDQPQHF. The chain combines TRBV2 with TRBJ1-5; perhaps TRBD1 as D (5 bases). With 5 bases removed from V and 5 bases from J, the gap between germline ends came to 16 bases. CDR1 and CDR2 from the germline V gene are SNHLY and FYNNEI. This CDR3 comprises 15 residues.